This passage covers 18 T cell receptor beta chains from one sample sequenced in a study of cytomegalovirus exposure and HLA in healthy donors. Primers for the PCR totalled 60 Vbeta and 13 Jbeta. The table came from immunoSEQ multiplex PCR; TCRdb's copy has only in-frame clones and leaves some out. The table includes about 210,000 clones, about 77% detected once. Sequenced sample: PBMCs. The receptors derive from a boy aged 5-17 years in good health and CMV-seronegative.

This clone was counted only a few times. The CDR3 is CASSPGNRGNYGYTF. The CDR3 DNA reads TGTGCCAGCAGTCCGGGAAACAGGGGTAACTATGGCTACACCTTC. The J gene is TRBJ1-2, the V gene TRBV6-4, with TRBD1 identical over 7 bases. There are 15 residues in the CDR3. The V segment lost 5 bases and the J segment 1 base; nucleotides outside the gene matches: 7. CDR1 and CDR2 (germline): MRHNA, SNTAGT.

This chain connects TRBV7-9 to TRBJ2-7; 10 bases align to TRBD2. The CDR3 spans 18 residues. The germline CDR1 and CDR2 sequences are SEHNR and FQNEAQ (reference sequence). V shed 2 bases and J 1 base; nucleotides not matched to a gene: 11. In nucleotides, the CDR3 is TGTGCCAGCAGCTTAACGCTTACCGGGACTAGCGATTCCTACGAGCAGTACTTC. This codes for CASSLTLTGTSDSYEQYF.

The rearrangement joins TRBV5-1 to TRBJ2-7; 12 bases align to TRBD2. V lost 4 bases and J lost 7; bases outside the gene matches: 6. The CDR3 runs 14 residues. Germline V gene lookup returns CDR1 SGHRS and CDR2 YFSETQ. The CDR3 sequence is CASSRTSGALEQYF. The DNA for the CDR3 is TGCGCCAGCAGCAGGACTAGCGGGGCCTTAGAGCAGTACTTC.

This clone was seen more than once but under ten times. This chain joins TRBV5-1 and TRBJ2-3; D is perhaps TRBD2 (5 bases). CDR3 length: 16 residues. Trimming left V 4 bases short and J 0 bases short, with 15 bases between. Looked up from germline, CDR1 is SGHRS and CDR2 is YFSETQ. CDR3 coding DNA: TGCGCCAGCAGCCGCCAGAGCGGAGTAAGCACAGATACGCAGTATTTT. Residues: CASSRQSGVSTDTQYF.

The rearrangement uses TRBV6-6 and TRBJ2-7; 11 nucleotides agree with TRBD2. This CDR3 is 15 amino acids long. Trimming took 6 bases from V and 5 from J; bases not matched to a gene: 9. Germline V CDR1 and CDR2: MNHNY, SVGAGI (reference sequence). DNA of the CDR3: TGTGCCAGCAGCCTTACTAGCGGGAGTCACCACGAGCAGTACTTC. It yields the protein CASSLTSGSHHEQYF.

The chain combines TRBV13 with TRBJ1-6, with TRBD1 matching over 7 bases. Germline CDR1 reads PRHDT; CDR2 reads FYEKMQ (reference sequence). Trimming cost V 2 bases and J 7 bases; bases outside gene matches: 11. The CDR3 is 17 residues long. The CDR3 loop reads CASSLNRGALSNSPLHF. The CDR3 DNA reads TGTGCCAGCAGCTTAAACAGGGGTGCACTATCCAATTCACCCCTCCACTTT.

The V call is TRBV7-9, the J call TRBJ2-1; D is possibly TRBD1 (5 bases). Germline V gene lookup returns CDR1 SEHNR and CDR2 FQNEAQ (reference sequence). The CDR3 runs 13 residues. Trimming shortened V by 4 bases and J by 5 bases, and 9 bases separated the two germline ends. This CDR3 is CASSSDSHNEQFF. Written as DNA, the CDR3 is TGTGCCAGCAGCTCCGACAGCCACAATGAGCAGTTCTTC.

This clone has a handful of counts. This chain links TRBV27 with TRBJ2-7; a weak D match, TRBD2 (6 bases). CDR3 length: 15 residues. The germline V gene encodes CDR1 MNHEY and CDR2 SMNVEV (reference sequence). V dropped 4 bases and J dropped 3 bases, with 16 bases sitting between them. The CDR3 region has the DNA TGTGCCAGCAGTTACAATCGCGGGATCCACTACGAGCAGTACTTC. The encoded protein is CASSYNRGIHYEQYF.

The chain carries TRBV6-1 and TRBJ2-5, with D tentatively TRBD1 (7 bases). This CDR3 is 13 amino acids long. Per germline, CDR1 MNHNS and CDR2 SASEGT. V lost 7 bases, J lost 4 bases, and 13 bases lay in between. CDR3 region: CASIRQGGETQYF. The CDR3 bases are TGTGCCAGCATCAGACAGGGAGGAGAGACCCAGTACTTC.

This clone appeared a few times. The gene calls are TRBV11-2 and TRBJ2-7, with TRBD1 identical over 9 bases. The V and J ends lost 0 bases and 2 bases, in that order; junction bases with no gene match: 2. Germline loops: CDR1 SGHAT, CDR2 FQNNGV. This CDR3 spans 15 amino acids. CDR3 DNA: TGTGCCAGCAGCTTAGAGGGGACAGGGACCTACGAGCAGTACTTC. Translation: CASSLEGTGTYEQYF.

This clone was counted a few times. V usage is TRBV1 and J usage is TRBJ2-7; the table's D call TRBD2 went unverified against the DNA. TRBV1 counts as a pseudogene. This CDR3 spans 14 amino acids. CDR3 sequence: CTSRLAGGPNEQYF. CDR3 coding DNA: TGCACCAGTAGACTAGCGGGAGGGCCGAACGAGCAGTACTTC.

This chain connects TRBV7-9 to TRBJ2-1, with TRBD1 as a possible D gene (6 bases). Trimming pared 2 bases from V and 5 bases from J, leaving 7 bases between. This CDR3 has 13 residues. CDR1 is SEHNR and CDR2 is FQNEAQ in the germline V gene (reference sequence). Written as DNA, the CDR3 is TGTGCCAGCAGCTTAAGGACAGACAATGAGCAGTTCTTC. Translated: CASSLRTDNEQFF. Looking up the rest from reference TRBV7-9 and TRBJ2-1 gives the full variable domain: DTGVSQNPRHKITKRGQNVTFRCDPISEHNRLYWYRQTLGQGPEFLTYFQNEAQLEKSRLLSDRFSAERPKGSFSTLEIQRTEQGDSAMYLCASSLRTDNEQFFGPGTRLTVL.

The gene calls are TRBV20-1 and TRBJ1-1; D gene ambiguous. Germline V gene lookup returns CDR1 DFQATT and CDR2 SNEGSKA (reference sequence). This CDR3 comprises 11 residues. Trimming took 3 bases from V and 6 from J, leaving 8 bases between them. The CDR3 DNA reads TGCAGTGCTAGTCCGGGGTCTGAAGCTTTCTTT. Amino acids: CSASPGSEAFF.

CDR3 loop: CAWSLFPTNEQFF. The CDR3, as DNA: TGTGCCTGGAGTCTCTTCCCGACTAATGAGCAGTTCTTC. J is TRBJ2-1 and V is TRBV30, with D uncertain. This CDR3 is 13 amino acids long. Trimming left V 2 bases short and J 7 bases short, with 12 bases between. Germline CDR1 and CDR2: GTSNPN and SVGIG (reference sequence).

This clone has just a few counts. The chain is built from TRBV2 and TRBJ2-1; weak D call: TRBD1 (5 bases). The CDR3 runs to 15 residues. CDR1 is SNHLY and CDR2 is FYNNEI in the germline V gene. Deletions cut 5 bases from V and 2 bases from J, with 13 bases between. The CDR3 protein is CASSPHQGPYNEQFF. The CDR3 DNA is TGTGCCAGCAGTCCCCACCAGGGTCCCTACAATGAGCAGTTCTTC.

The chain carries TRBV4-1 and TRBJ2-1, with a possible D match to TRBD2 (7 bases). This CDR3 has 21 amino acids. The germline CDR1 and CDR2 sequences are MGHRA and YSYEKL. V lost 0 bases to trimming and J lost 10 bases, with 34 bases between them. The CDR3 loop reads CASSQDGRQATSRGQGWEQFF. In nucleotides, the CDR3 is TGCGCCAGCAGCCAAGATGGGAGGCAGGCGACTAGCAGGGGTCAGGGGTGGGAGCAGTTCTTC.

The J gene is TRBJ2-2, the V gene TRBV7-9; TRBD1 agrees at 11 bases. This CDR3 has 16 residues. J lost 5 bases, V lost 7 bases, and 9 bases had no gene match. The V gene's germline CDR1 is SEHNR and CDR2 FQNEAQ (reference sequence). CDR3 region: CASTQPGQGETGELFF. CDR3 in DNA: TGTGCCAGCACCCAACCGGGACAGGGGGAGACCGGGGAGCTGTTTTTT. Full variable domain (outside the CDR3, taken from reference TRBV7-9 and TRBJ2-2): DTGVSQNPRHKITKRGQNVTFRCDPISEHNRLYWYRQTLGQGPEFLTYFQNEAQLEKSRLLSDRFSAERPKGSFSTLEIQRTEQGDSAMYLCASTQPGQGETGELFFGEGSRLTVL.

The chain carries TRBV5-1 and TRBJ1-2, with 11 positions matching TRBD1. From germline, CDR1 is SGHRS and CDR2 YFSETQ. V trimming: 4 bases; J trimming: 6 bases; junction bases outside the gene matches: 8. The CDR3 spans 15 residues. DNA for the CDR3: TGCGCCAGCAGCATAGAGCTGGACAGGGGGCATGGCTACACCTTC. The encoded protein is CASSIELDRGHGYTF.